Below, one T cell receptor (beta chain) is given with its context. The antigen it binds to is not known. Base quality data are lacking; no much larger clone is found one base away. The sample comes from a study of cytomegalovirus exposure and HLA in healthy donors (dated by TCRdb to 2015 to 2018). Context from the whole study: According to an earlier analysis of a few hundred of the donors, about 180 million T cells yielded 100 million or so unique TCR beta sequences and around 280 Gb of sequence data. The study aimed to test whether cataloging public T cell receptors could reveal signatures of past pathogen exposure. Besides the first cohort of hundreds of subjects, a separate validation cohort made up of some 110 different subjects was used. HLA typing included class I and class II loci at four-digit resolution. In a later genetic analysis, genome-wide SNP genotypes for about three fifths of the 666 donors were used, and that subset was treated as a discovery cohort. The study profiled the T cell repertoires of 500 to 800 subjects by immunosequencing and related them to cytomegalovirus serostatus. An early release covering over 500 HLA-typed donors comprised 250 to 350 gigabases of sequencing data and around 80 million unique TCR sequences. Because of strong linkage in the cohort, four or five DR-DQ haplotypes were treated as single units for association and clustering. High-throughput TCR immunosequencing, statistical association of individual TCRs with disease status, and machine learning were combined to predict cytomegalovirus infection status. An earlier analysis of some 500 of the donors used high-throughput TCR beta sequencing to judge whether each TCR beta V gene segment behaved as functional or pseudogenic. Donor age, sex, ethnicity and CMV serostatus were compiled alongside the repertoire data. In a later analysis, previously published TCR beta repertoires from 600 to 850 donors were re-analyzed and high-resolution HLA genotyping was added so that TCR occurrence patterns could be studied. Among a few hundred genotyped donors of the cohort, an average of approximately 240,000 unique TCR beta nucleotide sequences were sequenced per donor, roughly 20% of them non-productive. Typing coverage varied by locus: roughly 629-630 donors for A, B, C, DRB1 and DQB1; more than 500 for DQA1; over 600 for DPA1; some 470 for DPB1. Rather than using new phenotypic data, the later analysis identified candidate immune exposures from TCR beta sequences and from how often those sequences occurred across donors. Of the 300 to 450 genotyped donors, approximately 82% fell in the genetic ancestry cluster associated with self-reported Caucasian donors. Every discovery cohort repertoire had been produced on one sequencing platform. Beyond this particular receptor, the publication reports: In vitro tests confirmed that a few of the cytomegalovirus-associated TCR beta chains recognize cytomegalovirus antigens. In a later genetic analysis, fewer N-insertions in productive TCRs were reported among donors in an Asian-associated ancestry cluster than the approximately 670-donor mean. HLA typing was unavailable for some donors at each locus, so association tests used only the typed subset. Because the 87-base-pair reads could not distinguish some IMGT-functional V segments, including TRBV6-2 and TRBV6-3, those segments were excluded. The authors suggested that the approach could potentially be generalized to other disease states and immunological phenotypes. For the cohort, immune exposure information was limited to CMV serostatus. In both the original and validation cohorts, the classifier was reported to diagnose cytomegalovirus status with high specificity and sensitivity. A later analysis associated about 17,000 TCR beta sequences with specific HLA alleles at a false discovery rate of 0.05. Most TCR sequences were seen in very few donors, while some public TCRs were found in many individuals. This cohort had only TCR beta chains sequenced, and the lack of alpha or paired-chain data limited which features could be detected. Several of the top co-occurrence clusters appeared to be linked to parvovirus B19, influenza, CMV and Epstein-Barr virus, according to a later analysis. In a later analysis, the rate of TCR association differed among HLA loci, with DRB1 alleles having the most associated TCRs and HLA-C alleles having the fewest. When HLA alleles, especially DR and DQ, strongly co-occurred, TCR associations were difficult to assign to individual alleles. A cluster of highly shared sequence variants was judged likely to be a technical artifact of the sequencing pipeline. Presence/absence analyses assumed roughly uniform sequencing depth across donors, an assumption that may not hold. A further reported finding was that TCR beta sequences accurately predicted the HLA-A and HLA-B alleles for most subjects in the first cohort. Because counts were too low, about 15 rarely observed V segments, including chromosome 9 orphons, were left out of the earlier analysis of 500 to 650 of the donors. According to a later analysis, most CMV-associated TCR beta chains appeared to be HLA-restricted, and the HLA associations seemed to be driven largely by CMV exposure. In a later genetic analysis, a missense DCLRE1C variant was associated with V-gene and J-gene trimming of TCR beta chains, and the association was replicated in an independent cohort. The study gave a list of 150 to 200 TCR beta chains associated with cytomegalovirus. Correlated functional status among segregating V segments might be attributable to linkage disequilibrium, but an unknown experimental factor could not be ruled out. An earlier analysis of around 540 of the donors showed that most TCR beta V segments appeared in productive rearrangements either about 87% or about 30% of the time, which broadly matched IMGT annotations. A later analysis found that HLA-associated TCR beta chains were more clonally expanded and had lower generation probabilities than equally common non-associated chains.

The library was made by the immunoSEQ multiplex PCR assay. For the multiplex PCR, a mixture combining 60 forward primers for TCR Vbeta segments and 13 reverse primers for TCR Jbeta segments was used. A multiplex PCR assay on genomic DNA amplified the CDR3 region of rearranged TCR beta genes. Amplified TCR beta libraries were sequenced as 87-base-pair reads on the Illumina HiSeq System. Regarding the original processing steps: A later analysis tallied around 82 million unique TCR beta chains across the 666 repertoires, and about 10 million of those chains were shared by two or more donors. Raw reads were error-corrected and collapsed into unique sequences by a nearest-neighbor algorithm in which closely related sequences were merged to remove PCR and sequencing errors. To assign V, D and J gene segments, CDR3 sequences were aligned to IMGT reference sequences. For a sequence to be retained, at least a six-nucleotide match to both a V gene segment and a J gene segment was required. Rearrangements were classified as productive when the CDR3 lacked stop codons and remained in frame with V and J, and all other rearrangements were classified as non-productive. Following IMGT convention, CDR3 was defined as the stretch from the second conserved V-encoded cysteine to the conserved J-encoded phenylalanine. The earlier analysis of 587 of the donors excluded sequences that lacked an unambiguous match to a single V gene segment. An earlier analysis of a few hundred of the donors called V segments functional above 56.7% productive rearrangements and segregating when the between-donor standard deviation exceeded 5%. A statistical classification framework was built for diagnosing cytomegalovirus status from the catalog of TCR beta chain sequences. In a later analysis, TCR nucleotide sequences were compared against IMGT/GENE-DB human TR gene sequences so that V and J genes could be assigned. In a later analysis, CDR3 sequences and most-parsimonious VDJ recombination scenarios were assigned using the TCRdist pipeline. In a later analysis, each TCR beta chain was defined by its CDR3 amino acid sequence together with its V-gene family, and reads without a unique V-gene family were excluded. In a later analysis, fewer than 650 highly shared, low-generation-probability nucleotide sequences were removed to address suspected cross-contamination and a sequencing artifact. In a later analysis, a clonal expansion index was calculated for each public chain from normalized within-repertoire ranks of inferred template counts. In a later analysis, generation probabilities were computed using a VDJ recombination model fitted to out-of-frame rearrangements, and the results were checked against IGoR. A later analysis scored TCR-TCR, TCR-HLA and TCR-CMV co-occurrence with hypergeometric tests, applying a repertoire-size bias correction to TCR pairs. A later analysis estimated false discovery rates by permuting HLA or CMV assignments 20 times. In a later analysis, co-occurring TCRs were grouped using DBSCAN, and TCRdist sequence similarity was added for clustering within HLA-allele-positive subsets. Repertoires with fewer than 30,000 or more than 120,000 public chains, plus five repertoires with anomalous nucleotide sharing, were excluded from co-occurrence clustering. The source is immuneACCESS, and TCRdb retained only in-frame sequences with V and J called. Part of the clones is not carried over; for the studies checked, unresolved V genes explain less than half of this, and the remainder is unexplained. V and J calls and clone size come straight from that table; D and trimming were deduced from the DNA. The sample yields fewer than 350,000 clones; 70% to 90% were counted once. Clones ranked in the top ten supply approximately 2.2% of the sample.

V is reduced by 2 bases and J by 7 bases, leaving a spacing of 13 bases between them. The CDR3 has 13 amino acids, counting the end cysteine and phenylalanine. Kept here is only the CDR3 DNA, which spans 39 bases and is read in frame from base 1. The germline V gene yields SGHRS for CDR1 and YFSETQ for CDR2. The cohort comprised some 680 healthy bone marrow donors. At the time of sampling, all cohort members were nominally healthy, though unrecorded immune exposures were likely present. The donor tested CMV seronegative and was one of the 352 seronegative cohort members. Each donor provided a peripheral blood sample, and peripheral blood mononuclear cells were used for TCR beta sequencing. The Qiagen DNeasy Blood Extraction Kit was used to extract genomic DNA from the blood cell samples.

The rearranged chain carries TRBV5-1 and TRBJ2-7, with the D gene uncertain. The clonotype comes from a woman younger than 30 in good health and CMV-seronegative. The sequencing sample was made of PBMCs. The bases are TGCGCCAGCAGCTTTCCCCAGGCGCAAGAGCAGTACTTC. It codes for CASSFPQAQEQYF.